The 6 T cell receptor beta chains below were found in one sample sequenced in a study of blood T cell repertoires in COVID-19. Using immunoSEQ multiplex PCR, the repertoire was profiled, and TCRdb retains in-frame clones only, with some absent. The sample holds 200,000 to 300,000 clones; around 86% are singletons and the top ten take approximately 3.5%. Input material: PBMCs or T cells enriched from blood (not recorded which). The receptors come from a woman aged 35 to 49 with acute COVID-19.

This chain uses TRBV19 with TRBJ2-1; D possibly corresponds to TRBD2 (5 bases). Germline V gives CDR1 LNHDA, CDR2 SQIVND (reference sequence). The CDR3 runs 14 residues. V gave up 5 bases and J gave up 0 bases, with 8 bases separating them. In DNA, the CDR3 is TGTGCCAGTAGTGCTGGGAGCTCCTACAATGAGCAGTTCTTC. Its protein product is CASSAGSSYNEQFF. The whole variable domain, remainder taken from reference TRBV19 and TRBJ2-1, is DGGITQSPKYLFRKEGQNVTLSCEQNLNHDAMYWYRQDPGQGLRLIYYSQIVNDFQKGDIAEGYSVSREKKESFPLTVTSAQKNPTAFYLCASSAGSSYNEQFFGPGTRLTVL.

The rearrangement uses TRBV19 and TRBJ2-7; 8 positions match TRBD2. Germline V CDR1 and CDR2: LNHDA, SQIVND (reference sequence). The CDR3 has 14 residues. With V trimmed by 8 bases and J by 3 bases, 9 bases remained unmatched. The CDR3 sequence: CASQNSGTSYEQYF. CDR3 in DNA: TGTGCCAGTCAAAACTCCGGGACTAGCTACGAGCAGTACTTC.

J is TRBJ2-1 and V is TRBV29-1, with no clear D. CDR3 length: 13 amino acids. Deletions cut 6 bases from V and 0 bases from J, with 9 bases between. In germline, CDR1 is SQVTM, CDR2 ANQGSEA. The CDR3 DNA reads TGCAGCGTACGAGTGAGCTCCTACAATGAGCAGTTCTTC. Amino acids: CSVRVSSYNEQFF.

The CDR3 region has the DNA TGTGCCAGTAGTCGTCCCCTGAGCTCCTACAATGAGCAGTTCTTC. This sequence encodes CASSRPLSSYNEQFF. This chain uses TRBV19 with TRBJ2-1; D ambiguous. Trimming took off 5 bases at V and 0 bases at J, with 11 bases between the two ends. The germline CDR1 and CDR2 sequences are LNHDA and SQIVND (reference sequence). CDR3 length: 15 residues.

This chain's CDR3 is CASSDVGRTEAFF. CDR3 DNA: TGTGCCAGCAGCGATGTTGGGCGCACTGAAGCTTTCTTT. The chain is built from TRBV9 and TRBJ1-1; D gene ambiguous. The CDR3 has 13 amino acids. Trimming stripped 3 bases from V and 4 bases from J, with 10 bases between. Germline assignment: CDR1 SGDLS and CDR2 YYNGEE. The complete variable domain, with remaining parts taken from reference TRBV9 and TRBJ1-1, reads DSGVTQTPKHLITATGQRVTLRCSPRSGDLSVYWYQQSLDQGLQFLIQYYNGEERAKGNILERFSAQQFPDLHSELNLSSLELGDSALYFCASSDVGRTEAFFGQGTRLTVV.

This clone was detected a few times. The chain recombines TRBV19 with TRBJ2-1; TRBD2 agrees at 11 bases. The length of the CDR3 is 18 residues. J was trimmed by 6 bases and V by 6 bases; bases with no gene match: 16. Germline CDR1 and CDR2: LNHDA and SQIVND (reference sequence). The CDR3 sequence: CASRNGWLAGGPGNEQFF. The CDR3 DNA follows: TGTGCCAGTAGAAACGGCTGGCTAGCGGGAGGTCCCGGCAATGAGCAGTTCTTC. The variable domain in full, with the rest retrieved from reference TRBV19 and TRBJ2-1, is DGGITQSPKYLFRKEGQNVTLSCEQNLNHDAMYWYRQDPGQGLRLIYYSQIVNDFQKGDIAEGYSVSREKKESFPLTVTSAQKNPTAFYLCASRNGWLAGGPGNEQFFGPGTRLTVL.